This TCR beta chain was sequenced for a study of naive and memory T cell subsets. J was trimmed by 8 bases and V by 6 bases; bases with no gene match: 12. The CDR3 consists of 16 residues. Both TRBC1 and TRBC2 were covered by a beta constant-region primer of two equimolar oligonucleotides. Ligated cDNA was amplified by four rounds of PCR with nested alpha and beta constant-region primers and SP2. TCRdb ran MiXCR on the UMI-ligation and nested PCR reads and lists one entry per CDR3 protein. The table records 100,000 to 150,000 distinct CDR3 sequences, around 35% of them present only once. CD4 T cells were positively selected, then CD8 T cells from the CD4-negative fraction.

The V gene is TRBV12-3 or TRBV12-4, the J gene TRBJ2-4; 11 nucleotides line up with TRBD2. The sample consisted of central memory CD4+ T cells from blood. This receptor was obtained from a human donor in good health. This CDR3 is CASSPGTSGVGDIQYF. For the CDR3, the DNA is TGTGCCAGCAGCCCCGGGACTAGCGGTGTTGGGGACATTCAGTACTTC.